These T cell receptor beta chains were read from a single sample in a study of blood T cell repertoires in COVID-19. Data came from immunoSEQ multiplex PCR; TCRdb stores just in-frame clones and leaves some out. The data hold 260,000 or so clones, with 85% observed a single time. The sequencing sample was made of PBMCs or T cells enriched from blood (not recorded which). All receptors come from a woman between 50 and 59 years old who had recovered from COVID-19. Each CDR3 is given with its conserved first and last residue. D genes are given only for firm matches. The size entry is marked missing in some rows and otherwise reads once, few, many or a size class.

>.|.|TRBV6-2/TRBV6-3|TRBJ2-7
TGTGCCAGCAGTGCGATTTTACCCTACGAGCAGTACTTC
CASSAILPYEQYF
>.|.|TRBV30|TRBJ1-6
TGTGCCTGGAAAGAGATTGAGGGTTCACCCCTCCACTTT
CAWKEIEGSPLHF
>.|.|TRBV2|TRBJ1-1
TGTGCCAGCACTATCGGGAACACTGAAGCTTTCTTT
CASTIGNTEAFF
>.|.|TRBV12-3/TRBV12-4|TRBJ2-5
TGTGCCAGCAGTTTTCTCGGAGAGACCCAGTACTTC
CASSFLGETQYF
>once|.|TRBV5-1|TRBJ1-1
TGCGCCAGCAGCTTGGATTCTAGAGACACTGAAGCTTTCTTT
CASSLDSRDTEAFF
>.|.|TRBV3-1/TRBV3-2|TRBJ2-3
TGTGCCAGCAGCCCGCGGGGTAGCACAGATACGCAGTATTTT
CASSPRGSTDTQYF
>.|TRBD1|TRBV2|TRBJ1-3
TGTGCCAGCAGACGGGACAGTGCGACAAACACCATATATTTT
CASRRDSATNTIYF
>few|.|TRBV15|TRBJ1-3
TGTGCCACCGCTTCGGACAGTTCGGAGATCGGAAACACCATATATTTT
CATASDSSEIGNTIYF
>once|.|TRBV30|TRBJ2-2
TGTGCCTGGAAGCTAGGGCAGGGGAACACCGGGGAGCTGTTTTTT
CAWKLGQGNTGELFF
>.|.|TRBV9|TRBJ1-6
TGTGCCAGCAGTTCTTACGGGAGGCCCTATAATTCACCCCTCCACTTT
CASSSYGRPYNSPLHF
>.|TRBD2|TRBV6-2/TRBV6-3|TRBJ2-1
TGTGCCAGCAGTTACGTGGGGGGGACGAATGAGCAGTTCTTC
CASSYVGGTNEQFF
>few|TRBD1|TRBV5-1|TRBJ1-6
TGCGCCAGCAGTCCCGGGGCCACAGGGGACTATAATTCACCCCTCCACTTT
CASSPGATGDYNSPLHF
>.|.|TRBV2|TRBJ2-7
TGTGCCAGCAGTGGGGGCAGGGGTAACGACTACGAGCAGTACTTC
CASSGGRGNDYEQYF
>.|.|TRBV28|TRBJ1-6
TGTGCCAGCAGTTTTTTTTTAGCGGGGGATTCACCCCTCCACTTT
CASSFFLAGDSPLHF
>.|TRBD2|TRBV6-2/TRBV6-3|TRBJ2-3
TGTGCCAGCAGTTACGGCGGGACTATGGGAGATACGCAGTATTTT
CASSYGGTMGDTQYF
>.|.|TRBV6-1|TRBJ2-3
TGTGCCAGCAGTGAACGGGTCCGCGGCACAGATACGCAGTATTTT
CASSERVRGTDTQYF
>.|.|TRBV5-6|TRBJ1-5
TGTGCCAGCAGCACTGACGGGAGCAATCAGCCCCAGCATTTT
CASSTDGSNQPQHF